This T cell receptor (beta chain) was captured in a study of T cells in Graves' hyperthyroidism and ophthalmopathy. Overall study findings and caveats: The authors' 13 V-J model separated ophthalmopathy from stable hyperthyroidism.

Notes on this clonotype: What it binds is unknown.

The source material, RNA transcripts, was used to amplify TCR beta CDR3 regions. The HTBI primer set drove a first-round RT-PCR of the TCR CDR3. TCRdb fed the multiplex PCR reads into MiXCR, producing one record per CDR3 protein. The sample has 450,000 to 600,000 distinct CDR3 sequences, approximately 15% seen once. The CDR3 spans 14 residues. CDR1 and CDR2 (germline): SQVTM, ANQGSEA. Trimming removed 4 bases from V and 4 bases from J; junction bases left unmatched: 8. V is TRBV29-1 and J is TRBJ2-7, with TRBD1 identical over 9 bases. The source of this sequence is a woman in her thirties or forties with Graves' hyperthyroidism. The source material was blood. Here the CDR3 reads CSVGLRDRDYEQYF. The CDR3 DNA reads TGCAGCGTTGGACTCCGGGACAGGGATTACGAGCAGTACTTC.